One sample yielded the 7 T cell receptor beta chains listed below, sequenced in a study of T-cell memory formation after mild COVID-19 (dated by TCRdb to the early 2020s). The method behind the library was 5' RACE. TCRdb records Illumina NovaSeq 6000 as the sequencer. The public sequencing data were trimmed at Q25 with fastp and processed into clonotypes with MiXCR by TCRdb, which kept only in-frame beta chains. Entries that share a CDR3 protein sequence are merged under the most common genes and DNA. Here the sample has 550,000 to 700,000 distinct CDR3 sequences; approximately 18% occur a single time. Approximately 12% of the sample lies in the top ten. Sequenced: PBMCs or a T cell subset sorted from them (not recorded which). The receptors were sampled from an adult woman who had mild COVID-19 (a few samples of this study predate the infection). The sample titles of this study are shuffled in the database, so cell type and time point are left out; the donor was told from shared clones.

The sample holds a few counts of this clonotype. The chain couples TRBV14 to TRBJ1-1; 9 bases are a match to TRBD1. The CDR3 covers 15 residues. The germline V gene encodes CDR1 SGHDN and CDR2 FVKESK. V shed 6 bases, J shed 1 base, and the junction held 6 bases outside the gene matches. CDR3 in amino acids: CASRGQGTENTEAFF. The CDR3 region has the DNA TGTGCCAGCAGAGGACAGGGGACGGAGAACACTGAAGCTTTCTTT.

The chain carries TRBV7-2 and TRBJ2-7, with no clear D. The CDR3 extends over 14 amino acids. Trimming removed 2 bases from V and 0 bases from J, with 8 bases in between. Germline V gene sequence: CDR1 SGHTA, CDR2 FQGNSA. The CDR3 DNA sequence: TGTGCCAGCAGCTTATACGAAAGCTCCTACGAGCAGTACTTC. It encodes CASSLYESSYEQYF.

V usage is TRBV2 and J usage is TRBJ2-7, with a tentative D call TRBD1 (6 bases). Germline assignment: CDR1 SNHLY and CDR2 FYNNEI. The CDR3 contains 14 residues. With 4 bases removed from V and 3 bases from J, the gap between germline ends came to 13 bases. As DNA, the CDR3 is TGTGCCAGCAGTGGACAGGCGCAGGGCTACGAGCAGTACTTC. Its translation: CASSGQAQGYEQYF.

V usage is TRBV11-3 and J usage is TRBJ1-2, with a tentative D call TRBD1 (5 bases). Germline CDR1 reads SGHNT; CDR2 reads YENEEA. The V end lost 2 bases, the J end lost 6 bases, and 13 bases lay between the germline ends. There are 14 residues in the CDR3. CDR3 DNA sequence: TGTGCCAGCAGCTTAAGTGGGGGTGTGAATGGCTACACCTTC. Amino acids: CASSLSGGVNGYTF.

The chain links TRBV12-3 or TRBV12-4 to TRBJ2-4, with TRBD2 matching 10 bases. This CDR3 is 18 amino acids long. V shed 5 bases, J shed 3 bases, and the junction held 13 bases outside the gene matches. CDR3 residues: CASSRPGLASEGKNIQYF. For the CDR3, the DNA is TGTGCCAGCAGTAGACCGGGACTAGCGTCCGAGGGCAAAAACATTCAGTACTTC.

This clonotype was counted a few times. The J gene is TRBJ2-2, the V gene TRBV12-3 or TRBV12-4; TRBD1 aligns across 8 bases. The V and J ends lost 6 bases and 6 bases, in that order; junction bases with no gene match: 12. The CDR3 consists of 16 residues. The CDR3 nucleotides are TGTGCCAGCAGCTTCCGACAGGGGAGTAACGCCGGGGAGCTGTTTTTT. As protein: CASSFRQGSNAGELFF.

This chain joins TRBV6-6 and TRBJ2-1, with a possible D match to TRBD2 (6 bases). The CDR3 is made up of 12 amino acids. Germline-derived CDR1 and CDR2 are MNHNY and SVGAGI (reference sequence). Between the trimmed V and J ends, which lost 6 bases and 8 bases, there was a span of 11 bases. CDR3 sequence: CASSLLADEQFF. In nucleotides, the CDR3 is TGTGCCAGCAGCCTACTAGCAGATGAGCAGTTCTTC.